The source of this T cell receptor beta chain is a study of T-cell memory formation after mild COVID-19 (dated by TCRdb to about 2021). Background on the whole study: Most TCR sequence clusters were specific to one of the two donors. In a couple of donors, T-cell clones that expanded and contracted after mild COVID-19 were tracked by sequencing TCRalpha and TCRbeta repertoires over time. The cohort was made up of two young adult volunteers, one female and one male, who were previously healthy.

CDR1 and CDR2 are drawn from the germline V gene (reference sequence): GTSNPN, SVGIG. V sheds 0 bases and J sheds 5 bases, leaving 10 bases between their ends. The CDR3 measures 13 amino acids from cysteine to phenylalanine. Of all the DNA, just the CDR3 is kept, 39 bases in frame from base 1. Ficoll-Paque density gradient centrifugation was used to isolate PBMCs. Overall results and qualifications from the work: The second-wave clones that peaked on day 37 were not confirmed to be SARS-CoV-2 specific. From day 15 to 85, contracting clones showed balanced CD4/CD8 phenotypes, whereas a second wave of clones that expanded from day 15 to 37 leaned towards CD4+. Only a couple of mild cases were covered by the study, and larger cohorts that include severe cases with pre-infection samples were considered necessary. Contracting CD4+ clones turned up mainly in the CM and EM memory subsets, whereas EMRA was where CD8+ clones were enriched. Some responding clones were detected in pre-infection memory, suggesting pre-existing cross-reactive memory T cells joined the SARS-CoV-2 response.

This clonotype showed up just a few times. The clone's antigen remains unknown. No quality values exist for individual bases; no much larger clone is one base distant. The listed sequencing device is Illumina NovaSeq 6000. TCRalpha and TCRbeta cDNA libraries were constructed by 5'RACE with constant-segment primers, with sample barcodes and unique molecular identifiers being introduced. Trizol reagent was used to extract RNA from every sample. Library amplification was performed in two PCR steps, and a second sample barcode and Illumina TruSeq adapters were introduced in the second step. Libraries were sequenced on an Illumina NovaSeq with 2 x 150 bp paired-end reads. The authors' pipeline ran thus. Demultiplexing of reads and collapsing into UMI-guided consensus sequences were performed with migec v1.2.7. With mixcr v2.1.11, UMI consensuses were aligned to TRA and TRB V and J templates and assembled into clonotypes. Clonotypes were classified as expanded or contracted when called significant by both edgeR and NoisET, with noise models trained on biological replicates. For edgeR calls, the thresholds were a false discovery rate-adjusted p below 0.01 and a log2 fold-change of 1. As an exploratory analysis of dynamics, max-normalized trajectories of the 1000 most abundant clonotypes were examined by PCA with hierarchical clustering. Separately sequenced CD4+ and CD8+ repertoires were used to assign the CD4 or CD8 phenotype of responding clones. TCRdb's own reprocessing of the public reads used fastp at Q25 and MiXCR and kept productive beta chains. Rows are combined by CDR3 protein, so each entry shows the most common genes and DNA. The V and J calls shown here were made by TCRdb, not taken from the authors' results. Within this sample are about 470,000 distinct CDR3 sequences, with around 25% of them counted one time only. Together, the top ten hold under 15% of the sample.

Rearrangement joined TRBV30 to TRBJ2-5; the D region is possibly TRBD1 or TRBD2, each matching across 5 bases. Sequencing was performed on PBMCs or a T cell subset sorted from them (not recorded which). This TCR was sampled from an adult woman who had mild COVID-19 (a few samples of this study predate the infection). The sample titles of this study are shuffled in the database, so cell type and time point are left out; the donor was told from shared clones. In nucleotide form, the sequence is TGTGCCTGGAGTGTAATGTGGGGGGAGACCCAGTACTTC. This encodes CAWSVMWGETQYF.